A selection of T cell receptor beta chains follows, all from one sample in a study of CD8+ T cells in alopecia areata. Generated by immunoSEQ multiplex PCR, the TCRdb table keeps only in-frame clones and is missing some. The sample lists 110,000 to 150,000 clones; approximately 56% were seen once. Sample: CD8+ T cells sorted from blood. The source of these receptors is a human donor in good health. CDR3s include the opening cysteine and the closing phenylalanine or tryptophan. D genes are given only for firm matches. Part of the rows lack a size; the others show once, few, many or a class for expanded clones.

j_call d_call clone_size cdr3_length v_call cdr3_nt cdr3_aa
TRBJ1-5 . few 14 TRBV28 TGTGCCAGCAGGAGGGCAAGTAGCAATCAGCCCCAGCATTTT CASRRASSNQPQHF
TRBJ2-1 . . 15 TRBV7-9 TGTGCCAGCAGCTTACCCAGGGGCTCCTACAATGAGCAGTTCTTC CASSLPRGSYNEQFF
TRBJ1-2 . . 12 TRBV19 TGTGCCAGTAGTCCGCCTCATTATGGCTACACCTTC CASSPPHYGYTF
TRBJ2-7 TRBD1 . 15 TRBV4-1 TGCGCCAGCAGCCAAGACCCCAGGGGGATATACGAGCAGTACTTC CASSQDPRGIYEQYF
TRBJ2-7 TRBD1 few 15 TRBV11-2 TGTGCCAGCAGCTTAGAGACAGGGGTGTCCTACGAGCAGTACTTC CASSLETGVSYEQYF
TRBJ2-7 . few 11 TRBV5-8 TGTGCCAGCAGCTTGGATCCGACAGAAAGATTC CASSLDPTERF
TRBJ2-3 TRBD2 . 15 TRBV7-9 TGTGCCAGCGATCCCGGGACTAGCGTCACAGATACGCAGTATTTT CASDPGTSVTDTQYF
TRBJ2-1 . few 13 TRBV29-1 TGCAGCGTTATAGGTACTACCTACAATGAGCAGTTCTTC CSVIGTTYNEQFF
TRBJ2-7 . few 13 TRBV29-1 TGCAGCGCCGTTTGGCTTTACCCCTACGAGCAGTACTTC CSAVWLYPYEQYF
TRBJ1-5 . . 14 TRBV30 TGTGCCTGGAGTGAAACAGGTAGCAATCAGCCCCAGCATTTT CAWSETGSNQPQHF
TRBJ1-5 . few 15 TRBV6-5 TGTGCCAGCACCCCCACCACCCTTGGCAATCAGCCCCAGCATTTT CASTPTTLGNQPQHF
TRBJ2-5 . . 16 TRBV29-1 TGCAGCGTTGAGAAAGTCGGTACCCACCCCCAAGAGACCCAGTACTTC CSVEKVGTHPQETQYF
TRBJ2-1 TRBD1 few 14 TRBV13 TGTGCCAGCAGCTTAGGCACTGACAGGGGCCAGCAGTTCTTC CASSLGTDRGQQFF
TRBJ2-7 . few 15 TRBV11-2 TGTGCCAGCAGCTTAGAAGCAGGACTATTCTACGAGCAGTACTTC CASSLEAGLFYEQYF
TRBJ1-5 TRBD1 . 14 TRBV5-6 TGTGCCAGCAGCTTGGGGGGACAGACTCAGCCCCAGCATTTT CASSLGGQTQPQHF
TRBJ2-7 . . 13 TRBV11-1 TGTGCCAGCAGCTTAGTGTTCTCCTACGAGCAGTACTTC CASSLVFSYEQYF
TRBJ2-1 TRBD2 . 15 TRBV29-1 TGCAGCGTGGGACTAGCGGGAGGGCCATACAATGAGCAGTTCTTC CSVGLAGGPYNEQFF
TRBJ1-1 . once 15 TRBV29-1 TGCAGCGCCCGAGGGGAAGGCAGGGGTGACACTGAAGCTTTCTTT CSARGEGRGDTEAFF
TRBJ2-7 . . 13 TRBV4-1 TGCGCCAGCAGCCAAGTAAAAGGCAACGAGCAGTACTTC CASSQVKGNEQYF
TRBJ1-3 . . 16 TRBV6-5 TGTGCCAGCAGCTACGCCACGGGTTTCTCTGGAAACACCATATATTTT CASSYATGFSGNTIYF
TRBJ1-5 . . 15 TRBV10-2 TGCGCCAGCAGGATGGGCGGCGAACCCAATCAGCCCCAGCATTTT CASRMGGEPNQPQHF
TRBJ2-1 TRBD1 . 16 TRBV7-9 TGTGCCAGCAGCCCCATAAGGGGGCCCAGTGCGAATGAGCAGTTCTTC CASSPIRGPSANEQFF
TRBJ2-7 . . 13 TRBV4-1 TGCGCCAGCAGCCAAGAACCCGGGTACGAGCAGTACTTC CASSQEPGYEQYF
TRBJ2-7 TRBD2 . 16 TRBV6-6 TGTGCCAGCAGTTACTTCCTAGCGGGAGACTCCTACGAGCAGTACTTC CASSYFLAGDSYEQYF
TRBJ1-2 . few 12 TRBV29-1 TGCAGCGTTTATCAGGGGAGCTATGGCTACACCTTC CSVYQGSYGYTF
TRBJ1-1 . . 18 TRBV29-1 TGCAGCGTTGACCACCGCTCCGAGAGGGGAGGTGGGAACACTGAAGCTTTCTTT CSVDHRSERGGGNTEAFF
TRBJ2-1 TRBD2 . 17 TRBV29-1 TGCAGCGTTGAAGCGTCTGGGACTAGCGGGGGGGGAGATGAGCAGTTCTTC CSVEASGTSGGGDEQFF
TRBJ2-1 TRBD2 few 15 TRBV6-1 TGTGCCAGCAGCGCCTCAGCGGGAGGTTACAATGAGCAGTTCTTC CASSASAGGYNEQFF
TRBJ1-1 . few 13 TRBV27 TGTGCCAGCAGTTTCAGCCGGGGCACTGAAGCTTTCTTT CASSFSRGTEAFF
TRBJ1-1 . . 13 TRBV6-6 TGTGCCAGCTTGAAGCCACCTCCACTCGAAGCTTTCTTT CASLKPPPLEAFF
TRBJ2-7 TRBD1 . 15 TRBV4-2 TGTGCCAGCAGCGAGGGAGGGACAGGGAGCTACGAGCAGTACTTC CASSEGGTGSYEQYF
TRBJ1-1 . . 13 TRBV5-1 TGCGCCAGCAGCCCTTACCGGGAGACTGAAGCTTTCTTT CASSPYRETEAFF
TRBJ2-2 . few 11 TRBV13 TGTGCCAGCAGCTTAACCGGGGAGCTGTTTTTT CASSLTGELFF
TRBJ2-1 TRBD2 . 16 TRBV27 TGTGCCAGCAGTTTACTAGCGGGAGGGGTTCGGGATGAGCAGTTCTTC CASSLLAGGVRDEQFF
TRBJ2-2 . few 13 TRBV29-1 TGCAGCGTTGTAGACAAGGACGTCGGGGAGCTGTTTTTT CSVVDKDVGELFF
TRBJ2-1 TRBD2 . 14 TRBV27 TGTGCCAGCAGACTAGCGGGAGTACGCAATGAGCAGTTCTTC CASRLAGVRNEQFF
TRBJ2-5 TRBD2 . 14 TRBV10-2 TGCGCCAGCAGTGCGACTAGCCTTCAAGAGACCCAGTACTTC CASSATSLQETQYF
TRBJ2-3 . . 11 TRBV29-1 TGCAGCGCCGAGGGTTCGGATACGCAGTATTTT CSAEGSDTQYF
TRBJ2-7 . . 13 TRBV9 TGTGCCAGCAGCTCCCGGGACTTCTACGAGCAGTACTTC CASSSRDFYEQYF
TRBJ1-1 . . 15 TRBV4-1 TGCGCCAGCAGCCCCCCATTGGACGGTACAGTTGAAGCTTTCTTT CASSPPLDGTVEAFF
TRBJ2-5 . . 11 TRBV7-9 TGTGCCAGCAGCCGGCAAGAGACCCAGTACTTC CASSRQETQYF
TRBJ2-4 . . 14 TRBV4-1 TGCGCCAGCAGCCCGAAGGAGGGGGCCGGCATTCAGTACTTC CASSPKEGAGIQYF
TRBJ2-1 TRBD2 . 18 TRBV5-1 TGCGCCAGCAGCTCTCGGACTAGCGGGAGGAGATCCTACAATGAGCAGTTCTTC CASSSRTSGRRSYNEQFF
TRBJ2-1 TRBD2 . 17 TRBV29-1 TGCAGCGTTGAAGCGGGCGGGACTAGCGGATTCTACAATGAGCAGTTCTTC CSVEAGGTSGFYNEQFF
TRBJ2-3 TRBD2 . 18 TRBV25-1 TGTGCCAGCAGTGATAACCGACTAGCGGGAGGAAGCACAGATACGCAGTATTTT CASSDNRLAGGSTDTQYF
TRBJ1-1 . . 16 TRBV12-5 TGTGCTAGTGGTCGACTTCCGGGGCCCGGCGGCACTGAAGCTTTCTTT CASGRLPGPGGTEAFF
TRBJ2-1 TRBD1 . 12 TRBV29-1 TGCAGCGGAGTAGACAGGGGCAATGAGCAGTTCTTC CSGVDRGNEQFF
TRBJ1-2 TRBD1 . 14 TRBV25-1 TGTGCCAGCAGTGAATTTGACAGGGCCGTAGGCTACACCTTC CASSEFDRAVGYTF
TRBJ2-1 . . 14 TRBV29-1 TGCAGCGTTGCAGCGGGTATATCCTACAATGAGCAGTTCTTC CSVAAGISYNEQFF